These T cell receptor beta chains were read from a single sample in a study of cytomegalovirus exposure and HLA in healthy donors. Sequencing was performed with immunoSEQ multiplex PCR; in TCRdb, only in-frame clones are kept and a portion is missing. This table holds 80,000 to 130,000 clones, approximately 80% found once. Source material: PBMCs. The receptors were sampled from a young woman in good health and CMV-seronegative. Both conserved end residues are trimmed from each CDR3. Each record gives: J gene, V gene, CDR3 protein.

j_gene: TRBJ2-4
v_gene: TRBV4-1
CDR3aa: ASSQVTGPNRSNIQY

j_gene: TRBJ1-5
v_gene: TRBV7-2
CDR3aa: ASSFRQGGQPQH

j_gene: TRBJ1-2
v_gene: TRBV7-9
CDR3aa: ASSLVRDRWHYGYT

j_gene: TRBJ2-3
v_gene: TRBV7-7
CDR3aa: ASSPGFSTDTQY

j_gene: TRBJ2-3
v_gene: TRBV7-9
CDR3aa: ASSLGQGATRTDTQY

j_gene: TRBJ2-2
v_gene: TRBV7-3
CDR3aa: ASSLDSTGELF

j_gene: TRBJ2-7
v_gene: TRBV27
CDR3aa: ASSLSLADSYEQY

j_gene: TRBJ2-7
v_gene: TRBV11-2
CDR3aa: ASSLSPGLAGAFYEQY

j_gene: TRBJ2-7
v_gene: TRBV9
CDR3aa: ASSAQGRTYEQY

j_gene: TRBJ1-4
v_gene: TRBV28
CDR3aa: ASVKPGVEKLF

j_gene: TRBJ2-7
v_gene: TRBV7-9
CDR3aa: ASSLGGGGSYEQY

j_gene: TRBJ2-3
v_gene: TRBV6-1
CDR3aa: ASSEISREPGTDTQY

j_gene: TRBJ1-2
v_gene: TRBV7-9
CDR3aa: ASSGQGGYGYT

j_gene: TRBJ2-1
v_gene: TRBV6-6
CDR3aa: ASSPDRPSDEQF

j_gene: TRBJ2-1
v_gene: TRBV28
CDR3aa: ASSKQQGFHNEQF

j_gene: TRBJ1-1
v_gene: TRBV7-2
CDR3aa: ASSLAGGNTEAF

j_gene: TRBJ2-2
v_gene: TRBV9
CDR3aa: ASSFLTSGDLGTGELF

j_gene: TRBJ2-7
v_gene: TRBV7-9
CDR3aa: ASSPIGEGGEQY

j_gene: TRBJ2-1
v_gene: TRBV7-9
CDR3aa: ASSLEASVGEQF

j_gene: TRBJ2-1
v_gene: TRBV28
CDR3aa: ASSRLAGHNEQF

j_gene: TRBJ2-6
v_gene: TRBV4-2
CDR3aa: ASSPGTSSGANVLT

j_gene: TRBJ2-3
v_gene: TRBV28
CDR3aa: ASSLPESEQSGTGFGTDTQY

j_gene: TRBJ2-7
v_gene: TRBV5-3
CDR3aa: ARSPKQGKKQY

j_gene: TRBJ2-6
v_gene: TRBV7-2
CDR3aa: ASSSAGLNSGANVLT

j_gene: TRBJ1-5
v_gene: TRBV28
CDR3aa: ASSTTGYQPQH

j_gene: TRBJ2-7
v_gene: TRBV29-1
CDR3aa: SVETGTGDSYEQY

j_gene: TRBJ2-1
v_gene: TRBV19
CDR3aa: ASSTRTSGRPDEQF

j_gene: TRBJ2-7
v_gene: TRBV2
CDR3aa: ASDVSREGMQY

j_gene: TRBJ2-6
v_gene: TRBV7-8
CDR3aa: ASSDPGQWGLPGANVLT